This entry concerns a single TCR beta chain. Its specificity is unknown. The data derive from a study of TIL therapy for anti-PD-1-resistant metastatic lung cancer. The overall study: Median tumor mutation burden was 1.5 mutations per megabase. Study results and limitations: Many TIL product clones were absent from baseline tumor, suggesting clonal contraction.

Germline values: CDR1 MNHEY, CDR2 SVGAGI. Losses at the gene ends were 7 bases for V and 3 bases for J; bases not matched to a gene: 5. The CDR3 contains 13 residues. The immunoSEQ assay was v3. Produced via immunoSEQ multiplex PCR; TCRdb's table is partial and in-frame only. The table lists some 90,000 clones, about three fifths of them singletons, with approximately 9.9% in the top ten. Time point denoted: pre-treatment sample, taken before nivolumab and TIL therapy. Pleural nodules or supraclavicular lymph nodes made up most of the excised metastases sampled. Tumors were harvested before any PD-1/PD-L1 blockade.

This TCR came from a person aged 25 to 80 with non-small cell lung cancer. Sequencing used tumor tissue, obtained at baseline. The chain couples TRBV6-5 to TRBJ2-7, with 8 bases lining up with TRBD2. The chain's CDR3 is CASTAGGYYEQYF. CDR3 DNA sequence: TGTGCCAGCACGGCGGGAGGTTACTACGAGCAGTACTTC.